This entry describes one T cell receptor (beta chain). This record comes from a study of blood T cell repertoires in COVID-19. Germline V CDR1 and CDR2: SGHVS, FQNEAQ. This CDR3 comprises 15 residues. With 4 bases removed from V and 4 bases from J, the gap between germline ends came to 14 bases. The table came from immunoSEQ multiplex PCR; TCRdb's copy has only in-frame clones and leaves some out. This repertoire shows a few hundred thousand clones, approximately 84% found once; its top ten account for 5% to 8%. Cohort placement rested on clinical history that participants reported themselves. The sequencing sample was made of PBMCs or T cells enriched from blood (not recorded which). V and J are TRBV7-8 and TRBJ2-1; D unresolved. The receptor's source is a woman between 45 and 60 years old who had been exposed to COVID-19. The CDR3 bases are TGTGCCAGCAGCTCCCGCGGTGATAGTTACAATGAGCAGTTCTTC. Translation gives CASSSRGDSYNEQFF.